A single sample gave rise to the 26 T cell receptor beta chains below, sequenced in a study of Ad26.COV2.S vaccination and SARS-CoV-2 variants. As to treatment: around 19 received Ad26.COV2.S at low or high dose, single or two shots; several received placebo; per-sample allocation not given. Specimens were obtained on day 63 following the first vaccine or placebo injection. Here immunoSEQ multiplex PCR was the method, and the copy in TCRdb shows in-frame clones only, minus some. The sample contains more than 300,000 clones, about 86% of which appear only once. The sample was peripheral blood, taken in a trial of Ad26.COV2.S vaccine versus placebo. The receptor set was obtained from a person between 18 and 59 years old who received the Ad26.COV2.S COVID-19 vaccine or a placebo.

CDR3: CASRPSGGTYNEQFF. In nucleotides, the CDR3 is TGTGCCAGCAGGCCTAGCGGGGGGACCTACAATGAGCAGTTCTTC. The rearrangement uses TRBV6-2 or TRBV6-3 and TRBJ2-1, with 11 bases aligning to TRBD2. Germline CDR1 and CDR2: MNHEY and SVGEGT. The ends lost 6 bases at V and 2 bases at J; junction bases unmatched: 3. The CDR3 is 15 amino acids.

The V call is TRBV5-1, the J call TRBJ2-3; 13 bases are a match to TRBD2. With V trimmed by 2 bases and J by 6 bases, 3 bases remained unmatched. Germline values: CDR1 SGHRS, CDR2 YFSETQ. The CDR3 loop spans 15 amino acids. For the CDR3, the DNA is TGCGCCAGCAGCTTACGGACTAGCGGGGGTGATACGCAGTATTTT. Its protein is CASSLRTSGGDTQYF.

This clone was counted a few times. The rearrangement links TRBV5-4 to TRBJ2-1; either TRBD1 or TRBD2 may fit D (5 bases each). CDR3 length: 12 amino acids. CDR1 SGHNT and CDR2 YYREEE come from the germline V gene (reference sequence). V lost 4 bases to trimming and J lost 10 bases, with 12 bases between them. CDR3: CASSGDVPEQFF. CDR3 bases: TGTGCCAGCAGCGGGGACGTACCAGAGCAGTTCTTC.

The rearrangement links TRBV6-6 to TRBJ1-6; no clear D. V dropped 5 bases and J dropped 5 bases, with 13 bases sitting between them. The germline V gene encodes CDR1 MNHNY and CDR2 SVGAGI (reference sequence). This CDR3 has 15 amino acids. The CDR3 sequence: CASSNGQSNNSPLHF. The CDR3 region has the DNA TGTGCCAGCAGTAACGGTCAATCGAATAATTCACCCCTCCACTTT.

The DNA of the CDR3 is TGTGCCAGCAGCGGCGGTAGGGGGGCCTACGGCTACACCTTC. It yields the protein CASSGGRGAYGYTF. The chain is built from TRBV9 and TRBJ1-2, with D possibly TRBD1 on 6 matching bases. The V gene lost 3 bases and the J gene lost 8 bases, with 17 bases spanning the gap. This CDR3 region has 14 residues. Germline V gene data show CDR1 as SGDLS and CDR2 as YYNGEE.

The chain has TRBV19 and TRBJ1-1, with D possibly being TRBD1 (5 bases). CDR1 and CDR2 from the germline V gene are LNHDA and SQIVND (reference sequence). The CDR3 is 13 amino acids. Trimming stripped 1 base from V and 8 bases from J, with 11 bases between. The CDR3 nucleotides read TGTGCCAGTAGTATAGCAGGGAACCAAGAAGCTTTCTTT. This codes for CASSIAGNQEAFF.

The chain carries TRBV11-2 and TRBJ2-1; D perhaps matches TRBD1 (6 bases). CDR1 and CDR2 (germline): SGHAT, FQNNGV. This CDR3 is built from 13 residues. V lost 1 base to trimming and J lost 10 bases, with 11 bases between them. CDR3 bases: TGTGCCAGCAGCTTAGTACCTGGACAGGAGCAGTTCTTC. Translation: CASSLVPGQEQFF.

The chain combines TRBV2 with TRBJ1-5, with no clear D. Germline CDR1 reads SNHLY; CDR2 reads FYNNEI. This CDR3 is built from 15 residues. V was cut by 5 bases and J by 3 bases, with 14 bases left in between. The CDR3 spells CASSSNMDANQPQHF. The CDR3 DNA reads as TGTGCCAGCAGTTCTAATATGGACGCCAATCAGCCCCAGCATTTT. Full variable domain (outside the CDR3, taken from reference TRBV2 and TRBJ1-5): EPEVTQTPSHQVTQMGQEVILRCVPISNHLYFYWYRQILGQKVEFLVSFYNNEISEKSEIFDDQFSVERPDGSNFTLKIRSTKLEDSAMYFCASSSNMDANQPQHFGDGTRLSIL.

The rearrangement links TRBV5-1 to TRBJ2-3, with 10 nucleotides matching TRBD2. Per germline, CDR1 SGHRS and CDR2 YFSETQ. V was pared by 6 bases and J by 4 bases, with 2 bases of the junction left unmatched. This CDR3 has 13 amino acids. CDR3 coding DNA: TGCGCCAGCACCAGCGGGGGGGCAGATACGCAGTATTTT. Residues: CASTSGGADTQYF. The entire variable domain, with the rest obtained from reference TRBV5-1 and TRBJ2-3, is as follows: KAGVTQTPRYLIKTRGQQVTLSCSPISGHRSVSWYQQTPGQGLQFLFEYFSETQRNKGNFPGRFSGRQFSNSRSEMNVSTLELGDSALYLCASTSGGADTQYFGPGTRLTVL.

This chain connects TRBV5-1 to TRBJ2-2, with TRBD2 matching 8 bases. Per germline, CDR1 SGHRS and CDR2 YFSETQ. After removal of 5 bases from V and 4 bases from J, the junction contained 10 bases not matched to a gene. The CDR3 is made up of 16 amino acids. CDR3 DNA: TGCGCCAGCAGTCAGCCAGCGGGGGATTTCACCGGGGAGCTGTTTTTT. Encoded protein: CASSQPAGDFTGELFF.

The rearrangement links TRBV6-2 or TRBV6-3 to TRBJ1-2, with 7 positions matching TRBD1. The germline gives CDR1 MNHEY, CDR2 SVGEGT. CDR3 length: 16 residues. Trimming at V came to 2 bases and at J to 8 bases, leaving 14 bases not matched to a gene. CDR3 in amino acids: CASSYGGTVPRRGYTF. The CDR3 DNA reads TGTGCCAGCAGTTACGGGGGGACAGTGCCCCGGCGGGGCTACACCTTC.

The chain's CDR3 is CASSDPTNEKLFF. The CDR3 nucleotides are TGTGCCAGCAGTGATCCAACTAATGAAAAACTGTTTTTT. The chain has TRBV25-1 and TRBJ1-4, with D hard to call. Trimming took 3 bases from V and 0 from J, leaving 2 bases between them. The CDR3 spans 13 residues. Germline CDR1 reads MGHDK; CDR2 reads SYGVNS.

The chain uses TRBV15 and TRBJ1-4; 7 bases are shared with TRBD1. CDR1 is LNHNV and CDR2 is YYDKDF in the germline V gene (reference sequence). The ends lost 4 bases at V and 3 bases at J; junction bases unmatched: 14. The CDR3 covers 18 residues. CDR3 in amino acids: CATSTGTAPIPANEKLFF. The CDR3 DNA sequence: TGTGCCACCAGCACCGGGACAGCCCCGATTCCGGCTAATGAAAAACTGTTTTTT.

CDR3 loop: CSGRTNEQFF. In nucleotides, the CDR3 is TGCAGCGGGCGCACTAATGAGCAGTTCTTC. The rearrangement links TRBV29-1 to TRBJ2-1; D not resolved. CDR3 size: 10 residues. Trimming removed 7 bases at V and 7 bases at J, with 8 bases between. CDR1 and CDR2 (germline): SQVTM, ANQGSEA.

The V call is TRBV15, the J call TRBJ2-4; D could derive from TRBD1 or TRBD2 (6 bases each). Trimming removed 5 bases from V and 7 bases from J, with 15 bases in between. CDR3 size: 14 residues. The germline gives CDR1 LNHNV, CDR2 YYDKDF (reference sequence). CDR3 in DNA: TGTGCCACCAGCCGAGGGGGGTTAATCAACATTCAGTACTTC. Amino acid sequence: CATSRGGLINIQYF.

The chain carries TRBV19 and TRBJ2-3, with a tentative D call TRBD1 (6 bases). Trimming left V 4 bases short and J 3 bases short, with 11 bases between. CDR3 length: 14 amino acids. The germline V gene has CDR1 LNHDA and CDR2 SQIVND (reference sequence). DNA for the CDR3: TGTGCCAGTAGTACCCGGACAGCAACAGATACGCAGTATTTT. Protein sequence: CASSTRTATDTQYF.

V gene TRBV10-3 combines with J gene TRBJ2-6; D is perhaps TRBD1 (6 bases). Germline V CDR1 and CDR2: ENHRY, SYGVKD. This CDR3 spans 16 amino acids. V shed 11 bases and J shed 0 bases, with 17 bases lying between them. This chain's CDR3 is CALGTPRTSGANVLTF. The CDR3 nucleotides read TGTGCCCTAGGGACACCCCGCACCTCTGGGGCCAACGTCCTGACTTTC.

The genes are TRBV11-2 and TRBJ2-3; no definite D call. Trimming took off 5 bases at V and 4 bases at J, with 16 bases between the two ends. Germline CDR1 SGHAT, CDR2 FQNNGV. The CDR3 has 15 amino acids. CDR3 amino acids: CASSRRPMWPDTQYF. In DNA form, the CDR3 reads TGTGCCAGCAGCCGTCGCCCGATGTGGCCAGATACGCAGTATTTT.

A few counts support this clone. The chain combines TRBV18 with TRBJ1-5; a weak D match, TRBD1 (6 bases). In germline, CDR1 is KGHSH, CDR2 LQKENI. The CDR3 loop spans 15 amino acids. The ends were cut back, 4 bases at V and 7 bases at J, with 17 bases in the middle. The CDR3 protein is CASSLGQRVEQPQHF. CDR3 bases: TGTGCCAGCTCACTTGGACAGAGAGTAGAACAGCCCCAGCATTTT.

The rearrangement joins TRBV18 to TRBJ1-2; TRBD1 might be the D (5 bases). V gave up 3 bases and J gave up 5 bases, with 10 bases separating them. The CDR3 contains 13 residues. Germline V gives CDR1 KGHSH, CDR2 LQKENI. CDR3 protein: CASSPSQEYGYTF. CDR3 coding DNA: TGTGCCAGCTCACCTTCACAGGAGTATGGCTACACCTTC.

The genes are TRBV27 and TRBJ1-1; the D gene is possibly TRBD1 (6 bases). Germline V lookup: CDR1 MNHEY, CDR2 SMNVEV (reference sequence). The CDR3 runs to 15 residues. V was shortened by 4 bases and J by 5 bases, with 17 bases between the two germline ends. The chain's CDR3 is CASSSRGAEGTEAFF. The CDR3, as DNA: TGTGCCAGCAGTTCTCGGGGGGCCGAGGGGACTGAAGCTTTCTTT.

This chain uses TRBV29-1 with TRBJ2-5; D might be TRBD1 (5 bases). The CDR3 is made up of 13 amino acids. V was trimmed by 4 bases and J by 5 bases, leaving 14 bases between them. Germline CDR1 SQVTM, CDR2 ANQGSEA. CDR3 in amino acids: CSVGGDSRETQYF. CDR3 DNA sequence: TGCAGCGTTGGTGGTGACAGTAGGGAGACCCAGTACTTC.

J is TRBJ1-6 and V is TRBV3-1 (or the pseudogene TRBV3-2); weak D call: TRBD1 (6 bases). From germline, CDR1 is LGHDT and CDR2 YNNKEL (reference sequence). V was cut by 1 base and J by 10 bases, with 11 bases left in between. This CDR3 spans 14 amino acids. In DNA form, the CDR3 reads TGTGCCAGCAGCCAAGCACCACAGGGATCACCCCTCCACTTT. Translating it yields CASSQAPQGSPLHF.

The chain couples TRBV5-1 to TRBJ1-6; TRBD1 might be the D (6 bases). V lost 3 bases and J lost 0, with 7 bases in between. Germline V gene sequence: CDR1 SGHRS, CDR2 YFSETQ. This CDR3 is built from 15 residues. CDR3 residues: CASSSDSSYNSPLHF. The CDR3 nucleotides are TGCGCCAGCAGCTCGGACAGCTCCTATAATTCACCCCTCCACTTT.

This rearrangement joins TRBV5-5 to TRBJ1-3; D perhaps matches TRBD1 (5 bases). Trimming removed 2 bases from V and 1 base from J, with 25 bases in between. The CDR3 has 20 residues. CDR1 and CDR2 from the germline V gene are SGHKS and YYEKEE (reference sequence). Here the CDR3 DNA reads TGTGCCAGCAGCTTTCGTGGATCAGGGTTCAGGATGGGATCTGGAAACACCATATATTTT. Protein product: CASSFRGSGFRMGSGNTIYF. Supplemented by reference TRBV5-5 and TRBJ1-3, the full variable domain reads DAGVTQSPTHLIKTRGQQVTLRCSPISGHKSVSWYQQVLGQGPQFIFQYYEKEERGRGNFPDRFSARQFPNYSSELNVNALLLGDSALYLCASSFRGSGFRMGSGNTIYFGEGSWLTVV.

The chain is built from TRBV7-2 and TRBJ1-2, with D unresolved. Germline CDR1 and CDR2: SGHTA and FQGNSA. The V end lost 3 bases, the J end lost 3 bases, and 17 bases lay between the germline ends. This CDR3 is built from 16 residues. As DNA, the CDR3 is TGTGCCAGCAGCTTTATCTTCGTCCCACATCACTATGGCTACACCTTC. Translation: CASSFIFVPHHYGYTF.